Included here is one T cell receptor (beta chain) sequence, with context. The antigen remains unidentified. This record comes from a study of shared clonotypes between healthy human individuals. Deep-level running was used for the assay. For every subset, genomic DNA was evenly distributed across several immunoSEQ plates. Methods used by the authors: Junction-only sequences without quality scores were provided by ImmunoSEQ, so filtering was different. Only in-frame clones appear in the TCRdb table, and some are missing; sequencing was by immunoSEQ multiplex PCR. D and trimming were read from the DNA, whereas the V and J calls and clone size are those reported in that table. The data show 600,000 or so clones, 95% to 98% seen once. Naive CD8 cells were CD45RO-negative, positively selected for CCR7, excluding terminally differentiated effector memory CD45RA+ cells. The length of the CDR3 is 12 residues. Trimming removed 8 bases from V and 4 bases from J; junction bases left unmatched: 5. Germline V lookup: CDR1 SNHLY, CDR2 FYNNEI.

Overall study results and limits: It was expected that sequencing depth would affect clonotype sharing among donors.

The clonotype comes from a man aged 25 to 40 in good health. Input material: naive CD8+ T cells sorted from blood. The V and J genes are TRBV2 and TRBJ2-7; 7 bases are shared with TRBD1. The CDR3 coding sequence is TGTGCCAGCCAGGGGACAGCTTACGAGCAGTACTTC. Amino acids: CASQGTAYEQYF. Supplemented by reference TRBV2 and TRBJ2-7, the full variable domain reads EPEVTQTPSHQVTQMGQEVILRCVPISNHLYFYWYRQILGQKVEFLVSFYNNEISEKSEIFDDQFSVERPDGSNFTLKIRSTKLEDSAMYFCASQGTAYEQYFGPGTRLTVT.